This T cell receptor beta chain was captured by sequencing in a study of cytomegalovirus exposure and HLA in healthy donors. Study results and limitations: V segments that were indistinguishable, TRBV6-2 and TRBV6-3 among them, were omitted from analysis. According to a later analysis, most TCR beta chains associated with CMV appeared HLA-restricted. Most subjects' HLA-A and HLA-B alleles were reportedly predicted from TCR beta sequences.

Comments on this clone: Its antigen remains unidentified.

60 Vbeta and 13 Jbeta primers were used in PCR. The assay was immunoSEQ multiplex PCR, and TCRdb's table has in-frame clones only and misses some. Here the sample spans 100,000 to 150,000 clones, 80% being singletons. Trimming took 3 bases from V and 1 from J, leaving 7 bases between them. The CDR3 runs 13 residues. Germline V lookup: CDR1 SQVTM, CDR2 ANQGSEA. The chain has TRBV29-1 and TRBJ1-5, with unresolved D. Sequencing was performed on PBMCs. This sequence originates from a female donor in good health and CMV-seropositive. This CDR3 reads CSVEAGSNQPQHF. CDR3 bases: TGCAGCGTTGAGGCGGGGAGCAATCAGCCCCAGCATTTT.